The next 26 T cell receptor beta chains were all read from a single sample in a study of T cell changes during pregnancy in multiple sclerosis. The method was immunoSEQ multiplex PCR; TCRdb's version includes in-frame clones alone and lacks a portion of them. The table records around 33,000 clones, 85% to 90% of them present only once. The sample consisted of CD8+ T cells from peripheral blood mononuclear cells, taken before pregnancy. The receptors stem from a female donor with multiple sclerosis, enrolled in a pregnancy study.

This clone came up once. This chain joins TRBV10-3 and TRBJ1-5; D may be TRBD1 (5 bases). The V end lost 0 bases, the J end lost 4 bases, and 13 bases lay between the germline ends. CDR1 is ENHRY and CDR2 is SYGVKD in the germline V gene. This CDR3 has 16 residues. CDR3 bases: TGTGCCATCAGTGAGTCCAGGGTGTCTTGGAATCAGCCCCAGCATTTT. It encodes CAISESRVSWNQPQHF.

This clone was seen just once. CDR3 sequence reads: CASSPQPTSGSYEQYF. DNA of the CDR3: TGTGCCAGCAGCCCCCAACCCACTAGCGGCTCCTACGAGCAGTACTTC. The V call is TRBV4-2, the J call TRBJ2-7; 8 bases agree with TRBD2. Germline V gene data show CDR1 as LGHNA and CDR2 as YNFKEQ. The length of the CDR3 is 16 residues. Germline trimming cut 4 bases from V and 0 bases from J; bases unmatched to any gene: 8.

This sequence joins TRBV13 and TRBJ2-5, with TRBD2 identical over 7 bases. The CDR3 contains 15 residues. The V gene's germline CDR1 is PRHDT and CDR2 FYEKMQ (reference sequence). V was clipped by 1 base and J by 9 bases; unmatched bases: 11. The CDR3 protein is CASSLEEASRGAQYF. The CDR3 coding sequence is TGTGCCAGCAGCTTAGAAGAGGCCTCCCGGGGGGCCCAGTACTTC.

CDR3 in DNA: TGTGCCAGCAGCTTAGGATGGAGAGGCCAGAACACTGAAGCTTTCTTT. Amino acids: CASSLGWRGQNTEAFF. The chain combines TRBV11-2 with TRBJ1-1, with D unclear. Trimming left V 1 base short and J 1 base short, with 13 bases between. This CDR3 spans 16 amino acids. Germline V gives CDR1 SGHAT, CDR2 FQNNGV. The full variable domain, its missing parts supplied by reference TRBV11-2 and TRBJ1-1, is EAGVAQSPRYKIIEKRQSVAFWCNPISGHATLYWYQQILGQGPKLLIQFQNNGVVDDSQLPKDRFSAERLKGVDSTLKIQPAKLEDSAVYLCASSLGWRGQNTEAFFGQGTRLTVV.

The chain uses TRBV12-1 and TRBJ1-2. TRBV12-1 is an annotated pseudogene. The CDR3 length is 16 residues. CDR3 bases: TGTGCCAGCAGCCCGCGTCCCCCCTCGTCGAACTATGGCTACACCTTC. Translating it yields CASSPRPPSSNYGYTF.

This sequence joins TRBV6-5 and TRBJ2-7; 8 bases map to TRBD1. The junction had 9 bases not matched to a gene; V was cut back by 6 bases and J by 5 bases. The germline V gene encodes CDR1 MNHEY and CDR2 SVGAGI. This CDR3 spans 14 amino acids. DNA for the CDR3: TGTGCCAGCAGCGCCGGGACAGGAGGCCACGAGCAGTACTTC. This codes for CASSAGTGGHEQYF.

The chain carries TRBV7-9 and TRBJ2-7; the D gene is possibly TRBD2 (6 bases). Germline CDR1 and CDR2: SEHNR and FQNEAQ (reference sequence). This CDR3 contains 12 residues. V lost 6 bases to trimming and J lost 1 base, with 7 bases between them. The CDR3 DNA is TGTGCCAGCAGGGCGGGATCCTACGAGCAGTACTTC. Translation gives CASRAGSYEQYF.

J is TRBJ1-5 and V is TRBV15, with D perhaps TRBD1 (5 bases). The CDR3 spans 14 residues. Germline V gene data show CDR1 as LNHNV and CDR2 as YYDKDF (reference sequence). V dropped 6 bases and J dropped 4 bases, with 13 bases sitting between them. DNA for the CDR3: TGTGCCACCAGTCCGACAGACGCTAATCAGCCCCAGCATTTT. It translates to CATSPTDANQPQHF.

This chain connects TRBV13 to TRBJ2-7; the D gene is possibly TRBD1 (5 bases). This CDR3 is 14 amino acids long. CDR1 and CDR2 (germline): PRHDT, FYEKMQ (reference sequence). Trimming removed 0 bases from V and 2 bases from J, with 8 bases in between. CDR3 amino acids: CASSLGPGTYEQYF. CDR3 coding DNA: TGTGCCAGCAGCTTAGGGCCAGGGACCTACGAGCAGTACTTC.

J is TRBJ1-4 and V is TRBV9, with 7 positions matching TRBD1. The CDR3 sequence is 13 residues long. V was clipped by 4 bases and J by 6 bases; unmatched bases: 3. Germline CDR1 reads SGDLS; CDR2 reads YYNGEE. Written as DNA, the CDR3 is TGTGCCAGCAGCCAGGGGGTGGATGAAAAACTGTTTTTT. It translates to CASSQGVDEKLFF.

The V and J genes are TRBV5-1 and TRBJ2-1; the match to TRBD1 covers 8 bases. Germline V gene lookup returns CDR1 SGHRS and CDR2 YFSETQ. The length of the CDR3 is 15 residues. V dropped 2 bases and J dropped 5; count of bases not matched to a gene: 6. This CDR3 reads CASSLRQGINNEQFF. CDR3 coding DNA: TGCGCCAGCAGCTTAAGACAGGGGATCAACAATGAGCAGTTCTTC.

The chain combines TRBV6-6 with TRBJ2-1, with D perhaps TRBD1 (5 bases). V shed 5 bases and J shed 4 bases, with 15 bases lying between them. The CDR3 is made up of 15 amino acids. Germline loops: CDR1 MNHNY, CDR2 SVGAGI (reference sequence). This chain's CDR3 is CASSLDWGRYNEQFF. CDR3 DNA: TGTGCCAGCAGTCTAGACTGGGGCCGTTACAATGAGCAGTTCTTC.

Only a few counts were recorded for this clone. The chain carries TRBV6-4 and TRBJ2-1; 8 nucleotides agree with TRBD1. The germline V gene has CDR1 MRHNA and CDR2 SNTAGT. V lost 3 bases to trimming and J lost 3 bases; unmatched junction nucleotides: 1. The CDR3 extends over 14 amino acids. In DNA, the CDR3 is TGTGCCAGCAGTGAGGGACAGGACTACAATGAGCAGTTCTTC. Translating it yields CASSEGQDYNEQFF.

The chain links TRBV7-2 to TRBJ1-1; D perhaps matches TRBD1 (5 bases). V lost 11 bases to trimming and J lost 11 bases, with 18 bases between them. The germline V gene encodes CDR1 SGHTA and CDR2 FQGNSA. CDR3 length equals 11 residues. The CDR3 bases are TGTGCCGTGGGGGGAGCGATTGACGCTTTCTTT. Translated, it gives CAVGGAIDAFF.

The rearrangement uses TRBV9 and TRBJ2-7; D might be TRBD2 (5 bases). From germline, CDR1 is SGDLS and CDR2 YYNGEE. V was cut by 4 bases and J by 6 bases, with 11 bases left in between. The CDR3 has 12 residues. CDR3 in amino acids: CASSPTRGEQYF. The CDR3 nucleotides read TGTGCCAGCAGCCCCACCCGGGGCGAGCAGTACTTC.

This clone was recorded only once. The V call is TRBV11-2, the J call TRBJ2-7; 8 bases align to TRBD2. The V and J ends lost 5 bases and 4 bases, in that order; junction bases with no gene match: 13. This CDR3 contains 16 residues. Germline V lookup: CDR1 SGHAT, CDR2 FQNNGV. The CDR3 sequence: CASSPPGGAEGYEQYF. CDR3 bases: TGTGCCAGCAGCCCCCCCGGGGGGGCCGAGGGGTACGAGCAGTACTTC.

The V and J genes are TRBV27 and TRBJ2-3; possibly TRBD2 for D (6 bases). CDR3 length: 16 residues. CDR1 and CDR2 (germline): MNHEY, SMNVEV (reference sequence). V lost 8 bases and J 2 bases, leaving 20 bases between the germline ends. The CDR3 reads CASRPSGEVLTDTQYF. The CDR3 DNA reads as TGTGCCAGCCGCCCCTCGGGGGAGGTGCTCACAGATACGCAGTATTTT.

V and J are TRBV7-9 and TRBJ2-7; 7 bases fit TRBD1. Germline values: CDR1 SEHNR, CDR2 FQNEAQ (reference sequence). Losses at the gene ends were 5 bases for V and 1 base for J; bases not matched to a gene: 2. The CDR3 runs to 13 residues. DNA of the CDR3: TGTGCCAGCAGCCCCAGGGGGTCCTACGAGCAGTACTTC. Protein sequence: CASSPRGSYEQYF.

The chain uses TRBV2 and TRBJ1-1; possible D gene TRBD1, 5 bases. Germline CDR1 is SNHLY and CDR2 is FYNNEI. This CDR3 is 11 amino acids long. Trimming removed 8 bases from V and 6 bases from J, with 10 bases in between. In nucleotides, the CDR3 is TGTGCCAGCGGATGGACACCTGAAGCTTTCTTT. Translating gives CASGWTPEAFF. The variable domain in full, completed from reference TRBV2 and TRBJ1-1, reads EPEVTQTPSHQVTQMGQEVILRCVPISNHLYFYWYRQILGQKVEFLVSFYNNEISEKSEIFDDQFSVERPDGSNFTLKIRSTKLEDSAMYFCASGWTPEAFFGQGTRLTVV.

V and J are TRBV7-8 and TRBJ2-7; a weak D match, TRBD1 (6 bases). This CDR3 has 15 amino acids. Germline V gene lookup returns CDR1 SGHVS and CDR2 FQNEAQ. Trimming left V 8 bases short and J 3 bases short, with 20 bases between. CDR3 in amino acids: CASGPAGVRIYEQYF. Written as DNA, the CDR3 is TGTGCCAGCGGACCTGCAGGGGTGAGGATCTACGAGCAGTACTTC.

The chain uses TRBV6-6 and TRBJ2-7; no clear D gene. The V end was cut by 0 bases, the J end by 0 bases, with 6 bases between. The CDR3 extends over 14 amino acids. Germline V gene data show CDR1 as MNHNY and CDR2 as SVGAGI (reference sequence). CDR3 protein: CASSYSPSSYEQYF. CDR3 nucleotide sequence: TGTGCCAGCAGTTACTCCCCGAGCTCCTACGAGCAGTACTTC.

The gene calls are TRBV7-9 and TRBJ1-2; 9 bases are a match to TRBD1. Per the germline V gene, CDR1 is SEHNR and CDR2 is FQNEAQ (reference sequence). This CDR3 comprises 17 residues. V shed 4 bases, J shed 1 base, and the junction held 10 bases outside the gene matches. DNA for the CDR3: TGTGCCAGCAGCTCCCCCTGGGACAGGGCCTTTAACTATGGCTACACCTTC. The encoded protein is CASSSPWDRAFNYGYTF. Full variable domain (remainder filled in from reference TRBV7-9 and TRBJ1-2): DTGVSQNPRHKITKRGQNVTFRCDPISEHNRLYWYRQTLGQGPEFLTYFQNEAQLEKSRLLSDRFSAERPKGSFSTLEIQRTEQGDSAMYLCASSSPWDRAFNYGYTFGSGTRLTVV.

The rearrangement uses TRBV7-6 and TRBJ1-4; 9 positions match TRBD1. There are 16 residues in the CDR3. Germline CDR1 SGHVS, CDR2 FNYEAQ. V lost 3 bases, J lost 7 bases, and 9 bases stayed unmatched. CDR3 protein: CASSLVPGTGSEKLFF. CDR3 DNA sequence: TGTGCCAGCAGCTTGGTCCCCGGGACAGGGTCTGAAAAACTGTTTTTT.

The chain employs TRBV9 and TRBJ1-6, with 9 bases fitting TRBD1. In germline, CDR1 is SGDLS, CDR2 YYNGEE. The CDR3 extends over 15 amino acids. The V and J ends lost 3 bases and 8 bases, in that order; junction bases with no gene match: 6. CDR3 amino acids: CASSGSGQGHSPLHF. CDR3 in DNA: TGTGCCAGCAGCGGCTCGGGACAGGGACATTCACCCCTCCACTTT.

The V call is TRBV10-3, the J call TRBJ2-1, with TRBD2 matching 8 bases. CDR3 length: 16 residues. Trimming took 6 bases from V and 2 from J; bases not matched to a gene: 9. The germline CDR1 and CDR2 sequences are ENHRY and SYGVKD. CDR3 residues: CAIRAGSGGPYNEQFF. The CDR3 DNA follows: TGTGCCATCAGGGCGGGGAGCGGGGGACCCTACAATGAGCAGTTCTTC.

This clone was seen only once. The CDR3 region is CASSPRTMDRDPDTQYF. CDR3 coding DNA: TGCGCCAGCAGCCCAAGAACGATGGACAGGGACCCAGATACGCAGTATTTT. The chain is built from TRBV5-1 and TRBJ2-3, with TRBD1 matching 8 bases. CDR1 is SGHRS, CDR2 YFSETQ, per germline. With V trimmed by 4 bases and J by 4 bases, 14 bases remained unmatched. The CDR3 has 17 residues.